This T cell receptor (beta chain) appears in the sequencing data of a study of blood T cell repertoires in COVID-19 (dated by TCRdb to between 2020 and 2021). Notes on the research overall: Collaborator samples came from the United States, Italy and Spain and covered acute and convalescent phases of COVID-19. Nearly every sample came with metadata listing a de-identified subject ID, COVID-19 status, age in years and sex. The material from the prospective study consisted of cDNA or gDNA derived from T cells, B-cell-depleted T cells, or PBMCs. The repertoires were released in a freely available public database meant as a resource for research on the immune response to SARS-CoV-2. HLA class I and class II types, where available, came from metadata supplied by the sample provider rather than from assay-based typing. Subjects who had been exposed to COVID-19, were actively infected with it, or had recovered from it provided the deeply sampled blood TCRbeta repertoires that made up the dataset. The samples were drawn from two sources: the first 160 participants of the ongoing ImmuneRACE study, and fewer than 1,500 subjects contributed by 6 global collaborators.

Spanning cysteine to phenylalanine, the CDR3 consists of 16 amino acids. Just the 48-base CDR3 DNA is kept, in frame starting at base 1. Based on the germline V gene, the CDR1 and CDR2 sequences are SGHTS and YDEGEE. V has 2 bases trimmed and J has 0 bases trimmed; junction bases matching no gene number 4. A second Seattle source provided samples from volunteer blood donors who had recovered from COVID-19. Collaborating institutions collected whole blood in K2EDTA tubes following their own protocols. For TCRbeta analysis, collaborator samples were shipped as frozen whole blood, as isolated PBMCs, or as DNA extracted from either sample type. A remark on this clone: Its specific antigen is unknown. The input lacks base qualities; no much larger clone sits a single base away.

TCRbeta CDR3 regions were amplified from genomic DNA by means of the immunoSEQ Assay, a bias-controlled multiplex PCR. Processing in the source paper ran as follows. The number of nucleated cells in each sample was estimated by amplification of reference gene primers within the assay. Sequence reads were collapsed and filtered to measure the absolute abundance of every unique TCRbeta CDR3 rearrangement. Productive Simpson clonality was computed per sample as the square root of Simpson's diversity index over productive rearrangements. TCRdb limited this immuneACCESS table to in-frame rearrangements with V and J called. A share of clones is missing; checked studies link under half to unresolved V genes, and the rest is unexplained. That table supplies the V and J calls and clone size; D and trimming were determined from the DNA. In all, the sample holds 200,000 to 300,000 clones, and 88% of those were seen once. Together, the top ten hold approximately 3.8% of the sample.

Beyond this particular receptor, the publication reports: How much clinical and demographic metadata was included differed by source and by participant, and the metadata was provided uncurated.

This sequence was found in a man aged 55 to 70 who had recovered from COVID-19. The chain uses TRBV5-8 and TRBJ2-5; 10 central bases correspond to TRBD1. What was sequenced was peripheral blood. The DNA sequence reads TGTGCCAGCAGCTTCGGGACAGGGGCAAACCAAGAGACCCAGTACTTC. Its protein reads: CASSFGTGANQETQYF.